Listed below are T cell receptor beta chains from one sample, sequenced in a study of T cell responses to AZD1222 COVID-19 vaccine. The assay was immunoSEQ multiplex PCR, and TCRdb's table has in-frame clones only and misses some. Of some 150,000 clones listed, approximately 95% are singletons. This specimen was peripheral blood, taken on day 0 of AZD1222 vaccination. The receptors derive from an adult in good health. Both conserved end residues are trimmed from each CDR3. The size of a clone is reported for some rows only, either as once, few or many, or as a class for expanded clones.

J | size | V | CDR3
TRBJ2-7 | - | TRBV3-1/TRBV3-2 | ASSQDVSTYEQY
TRBJ1-2 | - | TRBV7-2 | ASSRQGRYNYGYT
TRBJ1-4 | - | TRBV7-8 | ASSNGWGEKLF
TRBJ2-1 | - | TRBV29-1 | SSAFVTSAASEQF
TRBJ2-7 | - | TRBV6-6 | ASSSGGGPYEQY
TRBJ1-3 | - | TRBV5-1 | ASSSGTASGNTIY
TRBJ1-5 | - | TRBV19 | ASNSGQGFQPQH
TRBJ1-2 | - | TRBV27 | ASSLSSYKLGSSRNGYT
TRBJ1-1 | - | TRBV2 | AISRREAF
TRBJ1-2 | once | TRBV10-3 | AITSSYGYT
TRBJ2-1 | - | TRBV10-1 | ASSMLLAGYNEQF
TRBJ1-2 | - | TRBV25-1 | ASSESSGRFYGYT
TRBJ2-7 | - | TRBV7-8 | ASLPQGSQSRYEQY
TRBJ2-1 | - | TRBV3-1/TRBV3-2 | ASSPDFTDPF
TRBJ1-2 | - | TRBV6-5 | ASSHILDNNYGYT
TRBJ1-1 | - | TRBV10-2 | AATLGGTEAF
TRBJ1-5 | - | TRBV6-6 | ASSPPEEGPLGKPQH
TRBJ1-4 | - | TRBV28 | ASSLHSNEKLF
TRBJ2-1 | - | TRBV27 | ASKWGEGVYNEQF
TRBJ1-5 | - | TRBV7-2 | ASSSSLGQEGQPQH
TRBJ1-2 | - | TRBV29-1 | SVVRAGYGYT
TRBJ1-5 | - | TRBV5-1 | ASSLAPDGSNQPQH
TRBJ1-2 | once | TRBV29-1 | SFTASTNYGYT
TRBJ1-1 | - | TRBV15 | ATRAFILNTEAF
TRBJ1-5 | - | TRBV2 | ASLRELGQPQH
TRBJ2-1 | - | TRBV9 | ASSVISSGGRISSYNEQF
TRBJ2-3 | - | TRBV9 | ASSVEKGLRGGLSTDTQY
TRBJ2-7 | - | TRBV27 | ASSLAGWNEQY
TRBJ2-3 | - | TRBV18 | ASSFTTHLNTDTQY
TRBJ1-1 | - | TRBV5-4 | ASMDGGGSTEAF
TRBJ1-1 | once | TRBV6-6 | ASRKLGRNTEAF
TRBJ2-1 | - | TRBV28 | ASSPGGSRNEQF
TRBJ2-2 | - | TRBV28 | ASSGGYGGYGELF
TRBJ1-2 | - | TRBV7-9 | ASSPSHRGLYGYT
TRBJ2-7 | - | TRBV6-6 | ASSLAGGSNEQY
TRBJ1-2 | - | TRBV10-1 | ASSTGAIGGYT
TRBJ2-3 | - | TRBV5-6 | ASSFGAFTDTQY
TRBJ2-5 | - | TRBV7-6 | ASSLALAGGQETQY
TRBJ1-1 | - | TRBV28 | ASRGYGGRTEAF
TRBJ1-2 | - | TRBV6-2/TRBV6-3 | ASSYGRSRGPYGYT
TRBJ1-1 | - | TRBV19 | ASSIADGNTEAF
TRBJ1-4 | - | TRBV7-9 | ASSPDDVREKLF
TRBJ1-1 | once | TRBV4-1 | ASWGIGTTEAF
TRBJ1-2 | - | TRBV6-1 | ASSESGTGGYGYT
TRBJ1-6 | - | TRBV13 | ASRQGQYNSPLH
TRBJ1-6 | - | TRBV14 | ASSQVQGAASPLH
TRBJ1-6 | - | TRBV9 | ASSVGVGTDYSPLH
TRBJ2-3 | - | TRBV6-1 | ASSDHRQTDTQY
TRBJ2-4 | - | TRBV5-4 | ASSRGGTSGIGAKNIQY
TRBJ1-2 | - | TRBV5-1 | ASSLFPGLPNYGYT
TRBJ1-1 | - | TRBV5-8 | ASSIPTEYTEAF
TRBJ1-2 | - | TRBV14 | ASSQVRRGPNYGYT
TRBJ1-1 | - | TRBV28 | ASSPLLGEAF